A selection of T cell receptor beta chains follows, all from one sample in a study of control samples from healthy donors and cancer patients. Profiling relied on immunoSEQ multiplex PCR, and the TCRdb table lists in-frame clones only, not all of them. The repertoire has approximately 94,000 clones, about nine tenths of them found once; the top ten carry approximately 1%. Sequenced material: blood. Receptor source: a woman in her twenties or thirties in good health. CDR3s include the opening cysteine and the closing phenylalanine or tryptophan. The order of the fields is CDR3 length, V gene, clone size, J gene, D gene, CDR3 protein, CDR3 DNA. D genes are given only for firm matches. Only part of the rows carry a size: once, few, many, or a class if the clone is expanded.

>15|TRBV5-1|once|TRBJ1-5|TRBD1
CASSLGTGGNQPQHF
TGCGCCAGCAGCTTGGGCACAGGGGGGAATCAGCCCCAGCATTTT
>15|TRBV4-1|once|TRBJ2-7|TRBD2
CASSHLSGSVYEQYF
TGCGCCAGCAGCCACCTTAGCGGGAGTGTCTACGAGCAGTACTTC
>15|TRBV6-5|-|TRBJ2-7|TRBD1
CASRFGTGRSYEQYF
TGTGCCAGCAGGTTCGGGACAGGGAGGTCCTACGAGCAGTACTTC
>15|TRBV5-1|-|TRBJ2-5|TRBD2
CASSLAGGPAETQYF
TGCGCCAGCAGCTTGGCGGGGGGGCCGGCGGAGACCCAGTACTTC
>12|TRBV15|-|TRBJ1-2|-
CATSTANYGYTF
TGTGCCACCAGCACAGCTAACTATGGCTACACCTTC
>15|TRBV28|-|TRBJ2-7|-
CASRPLGRRTYEQYF
TGTGCCAGCAGGCCCTTGGGCAGGCGAACCTACGAGCAGTACTTC
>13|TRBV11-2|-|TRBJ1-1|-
CASSARRNTEAFF
TGTGCCAGCAGCGCACGTCGTAACACTGAAGCTTTCTTT
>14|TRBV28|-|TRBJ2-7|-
CASSFIGRAGEQYF
TGTGCCAGCAGCTTTATAGGTCGGGCCGGGGAGCAGTACTTC
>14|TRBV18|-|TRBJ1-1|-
CASSPQVSGTEAFF
TGTGCCAGCTCACCACAAGTATCGGGCACTGAAGCTTTCTTT
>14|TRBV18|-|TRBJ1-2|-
CASSPPGLNYGYTF
TGTGCCAGCTCACCGCCAGGGTTAAACTATGGCTACACCTTC
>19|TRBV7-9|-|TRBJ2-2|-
CASSLGGPDTHGGSGELFF
TGTGCCAGCAGCTTAGGGGGACCGGACACGCACGGAGGTTCGGGGGAGCTGTTTTTT
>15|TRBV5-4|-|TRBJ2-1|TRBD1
CASSLTGESYNEQFF
TGTGCCAGCAGCCTTACAGGGGAATCCTACAATGAGCAGTTCTTC
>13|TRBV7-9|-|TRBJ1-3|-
CASSLISGNTIYF
TGTGCCAGCAGCTTGATTTCTGGAAACACCATATATTTT
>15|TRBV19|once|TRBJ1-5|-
CASSIGRGDNQPQHF
TGTGCCAGTAGTATTGGGAGGGGGGACAATCAGCCCCAGCATTTT
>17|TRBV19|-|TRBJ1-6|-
CASSIGVRGRYNSPLHF
TGTGCCAGTAGTATAGGAGTTCGAGGGCGCTATAATTCACCCCTCCACTTT
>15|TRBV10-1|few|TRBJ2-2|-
CASSVIGENTGELFF
TGCGCCAGCAGTGTAATCGGGGAAAACACCGGGGAGCTGTTTTTT
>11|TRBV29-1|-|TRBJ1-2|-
CSVPPSRGYTF
TGCAGCGTTCCCCCAAGTCGTGGCTACACCTTC
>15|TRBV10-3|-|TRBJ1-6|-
CAISESRVGDSPLHF
TGTGCCATCAGTGAGTCGAGGGTCGGGGATTCACCCCTCCACTTT
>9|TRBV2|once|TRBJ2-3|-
CAGGDTQYF
TGTGCCGGGGGGGATACGCAGTATTTT
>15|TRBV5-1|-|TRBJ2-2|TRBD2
CASSLTSAGTGELVF
TGCGCCAGCAGTTTGACTAGCGCCGGGACCGGGGAGCTGGTTTTT
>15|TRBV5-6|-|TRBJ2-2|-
CASSKLGPNTGELFF
TGTGCCAGCAGCAAGCTTGGGCCTAACACCGGGGAGCTGTTTTTT
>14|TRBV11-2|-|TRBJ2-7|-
CASSLGQAVYEQYF
TGTGCCAGCAGCTTAGGACAGGCGGTATACGAGCAGTACTTC
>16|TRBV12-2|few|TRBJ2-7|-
CASRLADRDRRYEQYF
TGTGCAAGTCGCTTAGCGGATAGGGACAGAAGGTACGAGCAGTACTTC
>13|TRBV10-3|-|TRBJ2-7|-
CAIKGGTSYEQYF
TGTGCCATCAAGGGCGGGACCTCCTACGAGCAGTACTTC
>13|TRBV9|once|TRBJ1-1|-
CASSAGGNTEAFF
TGTGCCAGCAGCGCGGGGGGCAACACTGAAGCTTTCTTT
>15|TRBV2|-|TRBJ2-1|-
CASSVFSGANNEQFF
TGTGCCAGCAGTGTTTTCTCCGGGGCAAACAATGAGCAGTTCTTC
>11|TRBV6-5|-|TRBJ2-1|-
CASRSYNEQFF
TGTGCCAGCAGATCTTACAATGAGCAGTTCTTC
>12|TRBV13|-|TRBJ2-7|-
CASRGTNYEQYF
TGTGCCAGCAGGGGGACAAACTACGAGCAGTACTTC
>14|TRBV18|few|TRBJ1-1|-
CASSPSRGGTEAFF
TGTGCCAGCTCACCCTCTAGGGGTGGCACTGAAGCTTTCTTT
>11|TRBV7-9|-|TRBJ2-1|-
CASSQVGEQFF
TGTGCCAGCAGCCAGGTCGGGGAGCAGTTCTTC
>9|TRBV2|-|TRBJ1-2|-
CASQYGYTF
TGTGCCAGCCAGTATGGCTACACCTTC
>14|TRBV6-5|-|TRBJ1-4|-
CASSRSGAGEKLFF
TGTGCCAGCAGTCGCAGCGGGGCAGGGGAAAAACTGTTTTTT
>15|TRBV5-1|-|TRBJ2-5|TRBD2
CASSLGGSGRETQYF
TGCGCCAGCAGCTTGGGGGGTAGCGGGAGAGAGACCCAGTACTTC
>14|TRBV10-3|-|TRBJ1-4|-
CAISPGTSDEKLFF
TGTGCCATCTCCCCGGGGACAAGTGATGAAAAACTGTTTTTT
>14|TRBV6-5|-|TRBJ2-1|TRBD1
CASSPSGQYNEQFF
TGTGCCAGCAGTCCCTCGGGACAGTACAATGAGCAGTTCTTC
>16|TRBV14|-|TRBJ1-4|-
CASSQVGGVKSEKLFF
TGTGCCAGCAGCCAAGTTGGGGGGGTCAAGAGCGAAAAACTGTTTTTT
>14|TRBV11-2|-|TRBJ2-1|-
CASSFFGEGGEQFF
-
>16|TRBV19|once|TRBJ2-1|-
CASSIVSSAAYNEQFF
TGTGCCAGTAGTATCGTCTCTTCAGCGGCCTACAATGAGCAGTTCTTC
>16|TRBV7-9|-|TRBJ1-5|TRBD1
CASSPRGDSSNQPQHF
TGTGCCAGCAGCCCTAGAGGGGACAGTAGCAATCAGCCCCAGCATTTT
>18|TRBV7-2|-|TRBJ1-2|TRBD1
CASSLAHSGTGTFYGYTF
TGTGCCAGCAGCTTAGCTCACTCGGGGACAGGGACTTTCTATGGCTACACCTTC
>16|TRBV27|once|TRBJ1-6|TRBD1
CASSSGRQGVYSPLHF
TGTGCCAGCAGTTCTGGGCGACAGGGGGTTTATTCACCCCTCCACTTT
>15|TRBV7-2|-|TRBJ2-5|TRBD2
CASSARLAGLETQYF
TGTGCCAGCAGCGCCCGGCTAGCGGGCTTGGAGACCCAGTACTTC
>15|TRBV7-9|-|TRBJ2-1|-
CASSFESTPNNEQFF
TGTGCCAGCAGCTTTGAGAGTACACCCAACAATGAGCAGTTCTTC
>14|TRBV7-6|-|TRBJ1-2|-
CASSLGQGNYGYTF
TGTGCCAGCAGCTTAGGGCAGGGGAACTATGGCTACACCTTC
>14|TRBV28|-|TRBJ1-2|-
CASNPTGTEYGYTF
TGTGCCAGCAATCCTACCGGGACCGAATATGGCTACACCTTC
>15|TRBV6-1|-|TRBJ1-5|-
CASSETTGYNQPQHF
TGTGCCAGCAGTGAAACGACGGGATACAATCAGCCCCAGCATTTT
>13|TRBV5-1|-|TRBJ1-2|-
CASSLGGDYGYTF
TGCGCCAGCAGCCTGGGGGGTGACTATGGCTACACCTTC
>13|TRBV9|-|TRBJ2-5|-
CASSVTGRETQYF
TGTGCCAGCAGCGTTACAGGGAGGGAGACCCAGTACTTC
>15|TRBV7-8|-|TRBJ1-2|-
CASSLDRVEVEGYTF
TGTGCCAGCAGCTTAGATCGGGTGGAGGTGGAAGGCTACACCTTC
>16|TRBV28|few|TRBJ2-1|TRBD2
CASIASGGSSYNEQFF
TGTGCCAGCATCGCTAGCGGGGGGAGCTCCTACAATGAGCAGTTCTTC
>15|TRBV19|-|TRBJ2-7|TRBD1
CASSIRRTGDYEQYF
TGTGCCAGTAGTATCCGCAGGACAGGGGATTACGAGCAGTACTTC
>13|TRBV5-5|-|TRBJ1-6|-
CASSASGNSPLHF
TGTGCCAGCAGCGCGTCGGGGAATTCACCCCTCCACTTT
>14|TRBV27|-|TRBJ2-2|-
CASSFRSNTGELFF
TGTGCCAGCAGTTTTAGGTCGAACACCGGGGAGCTGTTTTTT
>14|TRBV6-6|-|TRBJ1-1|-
CASSLGLLNTEAFF
TGTGCCAGCAGTCTAGGACTCTTGAACACTGAAGCTTTCTTT
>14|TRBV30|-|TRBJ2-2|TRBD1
CAWSPGQGTGELFF
TGTGCCTGGAGTCCCGGACAGGGGACCGGGGAGCTGTTTTTT
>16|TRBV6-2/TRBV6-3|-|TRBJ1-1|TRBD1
CASSYSRQGLNTEAFF
TGTGCCAGCAGTTACTCCAGACAGGGGTTGAACACTGAAGCTTTCTTT